Listed below are T cell receptor beta chains from one sample, sequenced in a study of shared clonotypes between healthy human individuals. TCRdb keeps only in-frame clones here, not all; method: immunoSEQ multiplex PCR. The sample holds about 2 million clones, roughly 94% seen once. The specimen was naive CD8+ T cells sorted from blood. Receptor source: a man aged 18 to 29 in good health. CDR3s include the opening cysteine and the closing phenylalanine or tryptophan. Fields, in order: CDR3 protein, CDR3 DNA, V gene, D gene, J gene, clone size. D genes are given only for firm matches. For some rows the clone size is stated as once, few or many, or as a class when expanded; others skip it.

CDR3: CASSTEGNEQFF
DNA: TGTGCCAGCAGCACAGAGGGGAATGAGCAGTTCTTC
V: TRBV11-2
D: .
J: TRBJ2-1
size: .

CDR3: CAWSVTSGNEQFF
DNA: TGTGCCTGGAGTGTAACTAGCGGCAATGAGCAGTTCTTC
V: TRBV30
D: TRBD2
J: TRBJ2-1
size: .

CDR3: CASRGTGSFYGYTF
DNA: TGTGCCAGCAGAGGGACAGGGTCTTTCTATGGCTACACCTTC
V: TRBV28
D: TRBD1
J: TRBJ1-2
size: .

CDR3: CASSPASGGKYEQYF
DNA: TGCGCCAGCAGCCCGGCGAGTGGCGGGAAGTACGAGCAGTACTTC
V: TRBV5-1
D: .
J: TRBJ2-7
size: .

CDR3: CASSIQERTNYGYTF
DNA: TGTGCCAGCAGCATACAGGAGCGTACTAACTATGGCTACACCTTC
V: TRBV7-9
D: .
J: TRBJ1-2
size: .

CDR3: CASSQLADEQFF
DNA: TGTGCCAGCAGCCAACTAGCGGATGAGCAGTTCTTC
V: TRBV27
D: TRBD2
J: TRBJ2-1
size: .

CDR3: CASSFVGIEETQYF
DNA: TGTGCCAGCAGCTTTGTAGGGATAGAAGAGACCCAGTACTTC
V: TRBV5-6
D: .
J: TRBJ2-5
size: once

CDR3: CASSESWGEGGNEQFF
DNA: TGCGCCAGCAGTGAGTCGTGGGGCGAGGGTGGGAATGAGCAGTTCTTC
V: TRBV10-1
D: .
J: TRBJ2-1
size: .

CDR3: CASSQVFDTVSYGYTF
DNA: TGTGCCAGCAGCCAAGTTTTTGACACGGTTAGCTATGGCTACACCTTC
V: TRBV4-2
D: .
J: TRBJ1-2
size: .

CDR3: CASSQDFVVVYNNEQFF
DNA: TGCGCCAGCAGCCAAGATTTCGTGGTAGTCTATAACAATGAGCAGTTCTTC
V: TRBV4-3
D: .
J: TRBJ2-1
size: .

CDR3: CASSPRTFRNTGELFF
DNA: TGTGCCAGCAGTCCCAGGACGTTCCGCAACACCGGGGAGCTGTTTTTT
V: TRBV27
D: .
J: TRBJ2-2
size: once

CDR3: CASTRGLGAHYEQYF
DNA: TGTGCCAGTACCAGGGGTCTTGGGGCCCACTACGAGCAGTACTTC
V: TRBV27
D: .
J: TRBJ2-7
size: .

CDR3: CASSSDRSQETQYF
DNA: TGTGCCAGCAGCTCAGATCGTTCCCAAGAGACCCAGTACTTC
V: TRBV7-9
D: .
J: TRBJ2-5
size: .

CDR3: CASSLPGLDYNEQFF
DNA: TGTGCCAGCAGTTTACCGGGACTAGACTACAATGAGCAGTTCTTC
V: TRBV27
D: TRBD2
J: TRBJ2-1
size: .

CDR3: CASSLEQGFYEQYF
DNA: TGTGCCAGCAGCTTGGAGCAGGGTTTCTACGAGCAGTACTTC
V: TRBV5-6
D: .
J: TRBJ2-7
size: .

CDR3: CASSSGEAGAYNEQFF
DNA: TGTGCCAGCAGCTCAGGGGAAGCGGGGGCCTACAATGAGCAGTTCTTC
V: TRBV7-9
D: TRBD2
J: TRBJ2-1
size: .

CDR3: CASNPGELFF
DNA: TGTGCCAGCAATCCCGGGGAGCTGTTTTTT
V: TRBV7-8
D: .
J: TRBJ2-2
size: .

CDR3: CAIGEGTNTEAFF
DNA: TGTGCCATCGGGGAGGGGACCAACACTGAAGCTTTCTTT
V: TRBV10-3
D: .
J: TRBJ1-1
size: .

CDR3: CASSPTVSYEQYF
DNA: TGTGCCAGCAGTCCGACTGTCTCCTACGAGCAGTACTTC
V: TRBV6-4
D: .
J: TRBJ2-7
size: .

CDR3: CASSPQGNEQFF
DNA: TGTGCCAGCAGCCCCCAGGGCAATGAGCAGTTCTTC
V: TRBV7-8
D: .
J: TRBJ2-1
size: .

CDR3: CASSLASADLYNEQFF
DNA: TGTGCCAGCAGCTTGGCCTCAGCCGACCTCTACAATGAGCAGTTCTTC
V: TRBV5-5
D: .
J: TRBJ2-1
size: .

CDR3: CTSSPRDGPYEQYF
DNA: TGCACCAGCAGCCCCCGGGACGGGCCCTACGAGCAGTACTTC
V: TRBV1
D: .
J: TRBJ2-7
size: .

CDR3: CASSYQGGAYEQYF
DNA: TGTGCCAGCAGCTATCAGGGTGGGGCCTACGAGCAGTACTTC
V: TRBV28
D: .
J: TRBJ2-7
size: .

CDR3: CASSSTGTGEYEQYF
DNA: TGTGCCAGCAGCTCAACCGGGACAGGGGAATACGAGCAGTACTTC
V: TRBV5-6
D: TRBD1
J: TRBJ2-7
size: .

CDR3: CASSPLQGSTEAFF
DNA: TGTGCCAGCAGTCCACTGCAGGGATCTACTGAAGCTTTCTTT
V: TRBV27
D: .
J: TRBJ1-1
size: .

CDR3: CASSIAGALNTEAFF
DNA: TGTGCCAGTAGTATAGCAGGGGCATTGAACACTGAAGCTTTCTTT
V: TRBV19
D: .
J: TRBJ1-1
size: .

CDR3: CASSPGLTGTSNSPLHF
DNA: TGCGCCAGCAGCCCAGGGCTGACGGGGACATCCAATTCACCCCTCCACTTT
V: TRBV4-3
D: .
J: TRBJ1-6
size: .

CDR3: CASSPGQFSYEQYF
DNA: TGTGCCAGCTCACCCGGACAGTTCTCCTACGAGCAGTACTTC
V: TRBV18
D: .
J: TRBJ2-7
size: .

CDR3: CASSGVQEALTF
DNA: TGTGCCAGCAGTGGGGTACAGGAGGCGCTCACCTTC
V: TRBV9
D: .
J: TRBJ1-2
size: .

CDR3: CASSFRDNLPNQPQHF
DNA: TGCGCCAGCAGCTTCCGGGACAACCTCCCCAATCAGCCCCAGCATTTT
V: TRBV4-1
D: .
J: TRBJ1-5
size: .

CDR3: CASSFGQGVYYEQYF
DNA: TGTGCCAGCAGCTTCGGACAGGGGGTTTACTACGAGCAGTACTTC
V: TRBV28
D: TRBD1
J: TRBJ2-7
size: .

CDR3: CASSVEGSLGYTF
DNA: TGTGCCAGCAGCGTAGAGGGAAGTCTGGGCTACACCTTC
V: TRBV9
D: .
J: TRBJ1-2
size: .

CDR3: CASSKGRDRNNSPLHF
DNA: TGTGCCAGCAGCAAAGGCCGGGACAGAAATAATTCACCCCTCCACTTT
V: TRBV21-1
D: .
J: TRBJ1-6
size: .

CDR3: CASSKGYNSPLHF
DNA: TGTGCCAGCTCAAAGGGCTATAATTCACCCCTCCACTTT
V: TRBV6-5
D: .
J: TRBJ1-6
size: .

CDR3: CASSQDGGGDGYEQYF
DNA: TGCGCCAGCAGCCAAGATGGAGGGGGGGACGGCTACGAGCAGTACTTC
V: TRBV4-1
D: .
J: TRBJ2-7
size: .

CDR3: CASSLDSPSGEQYF
DNA: TGTGCCAGTAGTCTCGACAGCCCAAGTGGGGAGCAGTACTTC
V: TRBV19
D: .
J: TRBJ2-7
size: .

CDR3: CASSKTGTGFTGELFF
DNA: TGTGCCAGCAGCAAGACCGGGACAGGCTTTACCGGGGAGCTGTTTTTT
V: TRBV7-9
D: TRBD1
J: TRBJ2-2
size: .